The 14 T cell receptor beta chains below all came from one sample that was sequenced in a study of beta chain features in type 1 diabetes listed by TCRdb under 2018. Libraries were constructed by the immunoSEQ multiplex PCR assay. The High Capacity cDNA Reverse Transcription Kit was used to reverse transcribe all of the isolated RNA, meaning that expressed TCRB transcripts were what got sequenced. Held by TCRdb, this immuneACCESS table contains in-frame sequences only and omits some clones. Under half of the omission traces to an unresolved V gene where checked; the cause of the rest is unknown. Counted in this sample were around 300,000 clones; about 15% of them appeared once. The biggest ten clones account for 6.7% of the sample. The sequenced sample consisted of central memory CD4+ T cells from blood. These receptors all come from a man in his thirties or forties in good health.

This clone showed up just a few times. This rearrangement joins TRBV12-5 to TRBJ1-5; TRBD1 might be the D (5 bases). CDR3 length equals 15 residues. Germline V gene sequence: CDR1 LGHNT, CDR2 FRNRAP. Trimming cost V 2 bases and J 2 bases, with 10 bases left between them. The DNA of the CDR3 is TGTGCTAGTGGTTTGCAGGGAGAGGGCAATCAGCCCCAGCATTTT. This encodes CASGLQGEGNQPQHF.

This clone was seen a handful of times. This rearrangement joins TRBV11-2 to TRBJ2-3; 7 nucleotides match TRBD2. Germline V gene lookup returns CDR1 SGHAT and CDR2 FQNNGV. The junction had 5 bases not matched to a gene; V was cut back by 1 base and J by 4 bases. The CDR3 consists of 15 residues. CDR3 sequence (DNA): TGTGCCAGCAGCTTAGTGGCGGGAGCTGCAGATACGCAGTATTTT. It specifies CASSLVAGAADTQYF. The full variable domain, with the rest looked up from reference TRBV11-2 and TRBJ2-3, is EAGVAQSPRYKIIEKRQSVAFWCNPISGHATLYWYQQILGQGPKLLIQFQNNGVVDDSQLPKDRFSAERLKGVDSTLKIQPAKLEDSAVYLCASSLVAGAADTQYFGPGTRLTVL.

The chain is built from TRBV11-3 and TRBJ2-7, with D uncertain. Germline V gives CDR1 SGHNT, CDR2 YENEEA. Trimming pared 0 bases from V and 7 bases from J, leaving 13 bases between. The CDR3 extends over 14 amino acids. In nucleotides, the CDR3 is TGTGCCAGCAGCTTAGATTCCGGGCCTAGGGAGCAGTACGTC. Translated, it gives CASSLDSGPREQYV.

This clone has a handful of counts. The gene calls are TRBV29-1 and TRBJ2-7, with D possibly TRBD1 on 6 matching bases. V was pared by 2 bases and J by 7 bases, with 15 bases between. From germline, CDR1 is SQVTM and CDR2 ANQGSEA. The CDR3 runs to 13 residues. CDR3 loop: CSVEHQGSREQYF. The CDR3 coding sequence is TGCAGCGTTGAACACCAGGGGAGCAGAGAGCAGTACTTC.

The V call is TRBV6-4, the J call TRBJ1-2; no clear D. The germline V and J ends were trimmed by 2 bases and 4 bases, with 5 bases remaining between them. Germline V gene data show CDR1 as MRHNA and CDR2 as SNTAGT. The CDR3 is 12 residues long. The CDR3 DNA reads as TGTGCCAGCAGTGACGGGGTCTATGGCTACACCTTC. It translates to CASSDGVYGYTF.

The J gene is TRBJ1-2, the V gene TRBV2, with D possibly TRBD1 on 6 matching bases. CDR1 is SNHLY, CDR2 FYNNEI, per germline. The CDR3 runs 13 residues. V dropped 9 bases and J dropped 4 bases, with 15 bases sitting between them. CDR3 sequence reads: CASLDRSSYGYTF. The CDR3 nucleotides read TGTGCCAGTTTGGACAGATCTAGCTATGGCTACACCTTC. Using reference TRBV2 and TRBJ1-2 for the parts outside the CDR3, the full variable domain is EPEVTQTPSHQVTQMGQEVILRCVPISNHLYFYWYRQILGQKVEFLVSFYNNEISEKSEIFDDQFSVERPDGSNFTLKIRSTKLEDSAMYFCASLDRSSYGYTFGSGTRLTVV.

The table lists this clone with a few counts. The chain recombines TRBV9 with TRBJ2-1, with unresolved D. V was trimmed by 3 bases and J by 6 bases, leaving 4 bases between them. CDR1 and CDR2 from the germline V gene are SGDLS and YYNGEE. The CDR3 totals 11 residues. The CDR3 DNA sequence: TGTGCCAGCAGCGCAACCAATGAGCAGTTCTTC. The encoded protein is CASSATNEQFF.

The V and J genes are TRBV7-6 and TRBJ2-5; tentatively, D is TRBD2 (7 bases). CDR1 SGHVS and CDR2 FNYEAQ come from the germline V gene. This CDR3 region has 15 residues. V shed 2 bases and J shed 5 bases, with 15 bases lying between them. The CDR3, as DNA: TGTGCCAGCAGCTTAAACGGGGGGCGTGTGGAGACCCAGTACTTC. It codes for CASSLNGGRVETQYF.

The chain recombines TRBV19 with TRBJ2-5; maybe TRBD1 (5 bases). Germline V gives CDR1 LNHDA, CDR2 SQIVND (reference sequence). This CDR3 region has 14 residues. The V and J ends lost 6 bases and 2 bases respectively, with 13 bases between them. The DNA of the CDR3 is TGTGCCAGTAGCGAATGGGCAGGGCAAGAGACCCAGTACTTC. It encodes CASSEWAGQETQYF.

V gene TRBV10-3 combines with J gene TRBJ1-6; 9 bases are shared with TRBD1. J lost 7 bases, V lost 7 bases, and 8 bases had no gene match. Germline V gene data show CDR1 as ENHRY and CDR2 as SYGVKD. This CDR3 spans 15 amino acids. CDR3 in DNA: TGTGCCATCAAACGCGCCGGGACAGGGAATTCACCCCTCCACTTT. Translating it yields CAIKRAGTGNSPLHF.

The V and J genes are TRBV29-1 and TRBJ2-2, with D unresolved. Germline V gene data show CDR1 as SQVTM and CDR2 as ANQGSEA. V was shortened by 4 bases and J by 5 bases, with 8 bases between the two germline ends. This CDR3 has 12 amino acids. DNA of the CDR3: TGCAGCGTTGGTTCGAGAACCGGGGAGCTGTTTTTT. It translates to CSVGSRTGELFF.

The V and J genes are TRBV2 and TRBJ2-5; TRBD1 matches 7 bases. V lost 5 bases to trimming and J lost 2 bases; unmatched junction nucleotides: 11. The CDR3 sequence is 16 residues long. Germline CDR1 SNHLY, CDR2 FYNNEI. CDR3 protein: CASSPSTGVIQETQYF. In DNA form, the CDR3 reads TGTGCCAGCAGTCCATCCACAGGGGTGATACAAGAGACCCAGTACTTC.

This clone has just a few counts. This chain connects TRBV21-1 to TRBJ2-5; the table's D call, TRBD2, was not checked against the DNA. TRBV21-1 is reported as a pseudogene. This CDR3 is built from 13 residues. The CDR3 loop is CARASGRKETQYF. The CDR3 DNA reads as TGTGCCAGGGCTAGCGGGAGGAAGGAGACCCAGTACTTC.

This chain joins TRBV4-3 and TRBJ2-1; D remains unclear. The V end lost 0 bases, the J end lost 9 bases, and 12 bases lay between the germline ends. CDR3 length: 14 residues. CDR1 and CDR2 (germline): LGHNA, YSLEER. CDR3 protein: CASSQDTWGGEQFF. The DNA of the CDR3 is TGCGCCAGCAGCCAAGATACGTGGGGTGGTGAGCAGTTCTTC.